This TCR beta chain was observed in a study of blood T cell repertoires in COVID-19 (dated by TCRdb to 2020 to 2022). For the study in its entirety: Collaborator samples came from the United States, Italy and Spain and covered acute and convalescent phases of COVID-19. A de-identified subject ID, COVID-19 status, age in years and sex were almost always included in the sample metadata. The samples were drawn from the first 160 participants of the ongoing ImmuneRACE study and from some 1,300 subjects provided by 6 global collaborators. Where available, HLA class I and class II types were obtained from metadata supplied by the sample provider rather than from assay-based typing. A freely available public database, intended as a resource for researchers studying the immune response to SARS-CoV-2, is where the repertoires were released. The material from the prospective study consisted of cDNA or gDNA derived from T cells, B-cell-depleted T cells, or PBMCs. Deeply sampled blood TCRbeta repertoires from subjects exposed to, actively infected with, or recovered from COVID-19 were included in the dataset.

TCRbeta CDR3 regions were amplified from genomic DNA using the immunoSEQ Assay, a bias-controlled multiplex PCR. The study's processing was this. The number of nucleated cells in each sample was estimated from the amplification of reference gene primers within the assay. To quantify the absolute abundance of each unique TCRbeta CDR3 rearrangement, sequence reads were collapsed and filtered. For each sample, productive Simpson clonality was calculated as the square root of Simpson's diversity index over productive rearrangements. TCRdb stores this immuneACCESS table with in-frame sequences only. Part of the clones is absent; in the studies checked, under half of the shortfall reflects unresolved V genes, and no reason is known for the rest. Clonal size and the V and J genes are those of that table, whereas D and trimming came from the DNA. Across this sample there are some 220,000 clones, with 84% seen only once. The ten largest account for 2% to 2.5% of the sample.

General findings and caveats noted by the study authors: The amount of clinical and demographic metadata varied by source and participant and was provided uncurated.

In the case of this clone: Its antigen remains undetermined. A junction boundary mismatches the germline segment, possibly from a read error.

Inclusive of the bounding cysteine and phenylalanine, the CDR3 is 11 residues long. Of all the DNA, just the CDR3 is kept, 33 bases in frame from base 1. The CDR1 and CDR2 encoded by the germline V gene (reference sequence) are GTSNPN and SVGIG. The collaborating institutions used their own protocols to collect whole blood in K2EDTA tubes. For TCRbeta analysis, collaborators shipped samples as frozen whole blood, isolated PBMCs, or DNA extracted from either of those sample types. The chain joins TRBV30 to TRBJ1-2; D gene: possibly TRBD1, on 6 matching bases. Sequenced input: peripheral blood. This TCR derives from a woman in her sixties or seventies with acute or convalescent COVID-19. The CDR3 loop reads CAWHRASGYTF. Here is the DNA: TGTGCCTGGCACAGGGCGAGTGGCTATACCTTC.